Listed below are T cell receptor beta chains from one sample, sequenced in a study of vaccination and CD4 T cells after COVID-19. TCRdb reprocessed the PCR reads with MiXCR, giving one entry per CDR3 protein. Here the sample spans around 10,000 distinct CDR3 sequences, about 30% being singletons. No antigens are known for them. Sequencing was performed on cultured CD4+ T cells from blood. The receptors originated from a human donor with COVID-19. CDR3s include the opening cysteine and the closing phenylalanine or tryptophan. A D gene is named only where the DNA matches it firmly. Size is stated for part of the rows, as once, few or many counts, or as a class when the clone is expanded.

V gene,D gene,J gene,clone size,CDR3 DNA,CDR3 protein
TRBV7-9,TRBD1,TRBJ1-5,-,TGTGCCAGCAGCTCAGGGGGGCGCGGGCAGCCCCAGCATTTT,CASSSGGRGQPQHF
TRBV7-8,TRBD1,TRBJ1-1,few,TGTGCCAGCAGCGCAGAGGGACAGGGGAACACTGAAGCTTTCTTT,CASSAEGQGNTEAFF
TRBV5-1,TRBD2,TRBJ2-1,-,TGCGCCAGCAGCAGAGAGCTAGCGGGGGGATACAATGAGCAGTTCTTC,CASSRELAGGYNEQFF
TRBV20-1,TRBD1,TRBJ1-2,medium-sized,TGCAGTGCCCTCAACGGACAGGGGGAATATGGCTACACCTTC,CSALNGQGEYGYTF
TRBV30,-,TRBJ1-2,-,TGTGCCTGGAGTGTAGTCGGGAAGGGCTACACCTTC,CAWSVVGKGYTF
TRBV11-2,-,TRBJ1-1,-,TGTGCCAGCAGCTTATTGCGGGCTTTCTTT,CASSLLRAFF
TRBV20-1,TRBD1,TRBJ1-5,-,TGCAGTGCTAGAGAGGACAGGGCTCAGCCCCAGCATTTT,CSAREDRAQPQHF
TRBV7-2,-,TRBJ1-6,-,TGTGCCAGCAGCAGGGGTTTGAACTCCTATAATTCACCCCTCCACTTT,CASSRGLNSYNSPLHF
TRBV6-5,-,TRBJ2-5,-,TGTGCCAGCAGTTTAATGTACCAAGAGACCCAGTACTTC,CASSLMYQETQYF
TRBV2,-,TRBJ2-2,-,TGTGCCAGCGCTGCGGACCTAACCTACACCGGGGAGCTGTTTTTT,CASAADLTYTGELFF
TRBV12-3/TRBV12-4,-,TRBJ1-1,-,TGTGTCGAAGCCTATACTGAAGCTTTCTTT,CVEAYTEAFF